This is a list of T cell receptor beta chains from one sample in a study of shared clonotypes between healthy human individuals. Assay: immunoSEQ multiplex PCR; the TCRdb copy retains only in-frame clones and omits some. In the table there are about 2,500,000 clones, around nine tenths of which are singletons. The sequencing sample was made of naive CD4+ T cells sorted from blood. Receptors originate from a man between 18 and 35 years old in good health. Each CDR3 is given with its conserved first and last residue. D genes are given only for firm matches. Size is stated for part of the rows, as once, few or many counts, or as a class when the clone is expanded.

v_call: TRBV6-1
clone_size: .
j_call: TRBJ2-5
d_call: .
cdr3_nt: TGTGCCAGCAATCCAGGGGAGGGTCTTGGAGAGACCCAGTACTTC
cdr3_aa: CASNPGEGLGETQYF

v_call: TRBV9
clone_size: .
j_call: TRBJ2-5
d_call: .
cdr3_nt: TGTGCCAGCAGCGTAGCTGCGAAGGGTTATGAGACCCAGTACTTC
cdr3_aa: CASSVAAKGYETQYF

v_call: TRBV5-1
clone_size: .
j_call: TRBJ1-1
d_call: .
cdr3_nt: TGCGCCAGCAGCGAGGCGGGGACGAACACTGAAGCTTTCTTT
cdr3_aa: CASSEAGTNTEAFF

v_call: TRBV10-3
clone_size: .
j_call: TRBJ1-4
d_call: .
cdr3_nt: TGTGCCATCAGGGCTTCGGACGGACTTAATGAAAAACTGTTTTTT
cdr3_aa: CAIRASDGLNEKLFF

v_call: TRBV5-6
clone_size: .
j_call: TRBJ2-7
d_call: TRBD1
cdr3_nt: TGTGCCAGCAGCTTGTATTGGAAAGGACAGGGCAAATCCAACGAGCAGTACTTC
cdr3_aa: CASSLYWKGQGKSNEQYF

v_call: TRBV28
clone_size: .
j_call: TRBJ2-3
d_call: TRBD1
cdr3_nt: TGTGCCAGCAGCCACCAGGGGGCAGGCACAGATACGCAGTATTTT
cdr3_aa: CASSHQGAGTDTQYF

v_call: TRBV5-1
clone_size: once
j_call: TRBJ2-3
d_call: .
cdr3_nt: TGCGCCAGCAGCTTGGAAGCGGCCTCCACAGATACGCAGTATTTT
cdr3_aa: CASSLEAASTDTQYF

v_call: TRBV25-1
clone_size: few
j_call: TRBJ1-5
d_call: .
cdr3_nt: TGTGCCAGCCAATACTCCGGGCCAGGCAATCAGCCCCAGCATTTT
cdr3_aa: CASQYSGPGNQPQHF

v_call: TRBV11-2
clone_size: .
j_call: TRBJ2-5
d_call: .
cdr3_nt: TGTGCCAGCAGCTTAGGCCTAGGGGGGGAGACCCAGTACTTC
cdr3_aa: CASSLGLGGETQYF

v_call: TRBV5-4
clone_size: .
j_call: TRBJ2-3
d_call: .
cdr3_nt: TGTGCCAGCAGCTCCGACACAGATACGCAGTATTTT
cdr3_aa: CASSSDTDTQYF

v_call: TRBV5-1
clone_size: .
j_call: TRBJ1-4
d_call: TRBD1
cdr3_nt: TGCGCCAGCAGCTTGGAGGGACAGGGGGACGAAAAACTGTTTTTT
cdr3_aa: CASSLEGQGDEKLFF

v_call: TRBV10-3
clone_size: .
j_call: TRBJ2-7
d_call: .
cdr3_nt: TGTGCCATCAGTTCTCAGGGGCTAGACGAGCAGTACTTC
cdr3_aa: CAISSQGLDEQYF

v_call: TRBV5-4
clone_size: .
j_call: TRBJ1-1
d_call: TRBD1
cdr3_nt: TGTGCCAGCAGCTTGGATAGGGGGCACACTGAAGCTTTCTTT
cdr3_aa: CASSLDRGHTEAFF

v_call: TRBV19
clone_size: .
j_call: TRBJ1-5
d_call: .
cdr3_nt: TGTGCCAGTAGTATAGGCCAGGGAGTCAATCAGCCCCAGCATTTT
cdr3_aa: CASSIGQGVNQPQHF

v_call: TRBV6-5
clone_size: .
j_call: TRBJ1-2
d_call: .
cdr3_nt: TGTGCCAGCAGTTACGGGGGGAAAAGTAGGTATGGCTACACCTTC
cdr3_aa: CASSYGGKSRYGYTF

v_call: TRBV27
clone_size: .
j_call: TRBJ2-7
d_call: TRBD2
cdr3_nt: TGTGCCAGCACGGGGCTAGCGGGAGGTGAGCAGTACTTC
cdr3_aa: CASTGLAGGEQYF

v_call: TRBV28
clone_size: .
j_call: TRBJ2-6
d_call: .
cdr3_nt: TGTGCCAGCAAACCCCAGGGCGGCTCTGGGGCCAACGTCCTGACTTTC
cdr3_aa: CASKPQGGSGANVLTF

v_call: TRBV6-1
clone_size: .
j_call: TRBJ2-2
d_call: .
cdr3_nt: TGTGCCAGCAGTGAAGATGGCCAGAGAACCGGGGAGCTGTTTTTT
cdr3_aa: CASSEDGQRTGELFF

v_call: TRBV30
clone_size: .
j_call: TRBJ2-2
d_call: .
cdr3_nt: TGTGCCTGGACCTTCGGACGGACGAACACCGGGGAGCTGTTTTTT
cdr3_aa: CAWTFGRTNTGELFF

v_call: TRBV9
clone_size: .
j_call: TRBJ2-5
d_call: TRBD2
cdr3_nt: TGTGCCAGCAGCGTAGGGGTTAGCGGGAACCAAGAGACCCAGTACTTC
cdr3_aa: CASSVGVSGNQETQYF

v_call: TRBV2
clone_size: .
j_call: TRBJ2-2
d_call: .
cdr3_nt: TGTGCCAGCAGCGTAAACGGAATTTCGAACACCGGGGAGCTGTTTTTT
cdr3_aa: CASSVNGISNTGELFF

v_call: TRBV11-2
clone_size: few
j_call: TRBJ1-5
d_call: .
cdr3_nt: TGTGCCAGCAGCAGGGGGGTAGATCAGCCCCAGCATTTT
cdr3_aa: CASSRGVDQPQHF

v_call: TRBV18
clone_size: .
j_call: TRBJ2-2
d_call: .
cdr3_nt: TGTGCCAGCTCAACAGGGATGGCCGGGGAGCTGTTTTTT
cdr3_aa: CASSTGMAGELFF

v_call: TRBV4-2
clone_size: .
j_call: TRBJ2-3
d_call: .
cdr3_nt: TGTGCCAGCAGCCATCCGGGTAGTCGGTCCACAGATACGCAGTATTTT
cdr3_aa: CASSHPGSRSTDTQYF

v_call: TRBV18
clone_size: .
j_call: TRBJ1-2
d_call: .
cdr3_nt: TGTGCCAGCTCACCAATCGGGACGGAGGGGTATGGCTACACCTTC
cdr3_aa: CASSPIGTEGYGYTF

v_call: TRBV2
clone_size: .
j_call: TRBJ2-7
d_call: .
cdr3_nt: TGTGCCAGCAGTGAAGAGGCTAGTACCAACGAGCAGTACTTC
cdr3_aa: CASSEEASTNEQYF

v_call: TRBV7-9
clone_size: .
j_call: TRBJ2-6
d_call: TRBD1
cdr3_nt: TGTGCCAGCAGCTTTGGGACAGGGAACTCTGGGGCCAACGTCCTGACTTTC
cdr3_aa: CASSFGTGNSGANVLTF

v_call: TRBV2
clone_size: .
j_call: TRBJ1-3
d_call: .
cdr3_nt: TGTGCCAGCAGTGAATATTCCCTCTCTGGAAACACCATATATTTT
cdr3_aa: CASSEYSLSGNTIYF

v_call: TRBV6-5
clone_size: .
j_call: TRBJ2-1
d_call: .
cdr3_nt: TGTGCCAGCAGTTACTCGAACTGGGGGGAGCAGTTCTTC
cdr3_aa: CASSYSNWGEQFF

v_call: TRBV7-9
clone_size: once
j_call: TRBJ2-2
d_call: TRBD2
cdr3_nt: TGTGCCAGCAGCGTGGGACTAGCGGGGAACACCGGGGAGCTGTTTTTT
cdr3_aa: CASSVGLAGNTGELFF

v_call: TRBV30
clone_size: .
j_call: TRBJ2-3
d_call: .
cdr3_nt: TGTGCCTGGAGTGGGGGGCAGGGGAGGAGGGCCATGGCAGATACGCAGTATTTT
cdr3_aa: CAWSGGQGRRAMADTQYF

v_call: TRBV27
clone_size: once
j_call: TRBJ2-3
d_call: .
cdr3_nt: TGTGCCAGCAAGAGGCCGGGACCCATCTCAGATACGCAGTATTTT
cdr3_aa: CASKRPGPISDTQYF

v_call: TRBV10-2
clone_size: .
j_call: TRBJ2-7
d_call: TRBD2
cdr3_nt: TGCGCCAGCAGCGGGGGGGGGTACTACGAGCAGTACTTC
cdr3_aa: CASSGGGYYEQYF

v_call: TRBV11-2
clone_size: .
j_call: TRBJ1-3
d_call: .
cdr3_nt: TGTGCCAGCAGCCCCTCCGATTCTGGAAACACCATATATTTT
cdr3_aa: CASSPSDSGNTIYF

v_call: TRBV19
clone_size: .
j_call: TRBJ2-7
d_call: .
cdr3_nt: TGTGCCAGTAGTCGGGGCCTACCTGACGAGCAGTACTTC
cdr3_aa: CASSRGLPDEQYF

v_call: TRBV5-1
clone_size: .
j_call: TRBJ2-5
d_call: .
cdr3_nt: TGCGCCAGCAGCTTGGTCCAGGGAGGACGAGAGACCCAGTACTTC
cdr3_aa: CASSLVQGGRETQYF

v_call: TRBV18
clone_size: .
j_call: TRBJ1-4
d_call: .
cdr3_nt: TGTGCCAGCTCACCTGCCGCTTCCGAAAAACTGTTTTTT
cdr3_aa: CASSPAASEKLFF

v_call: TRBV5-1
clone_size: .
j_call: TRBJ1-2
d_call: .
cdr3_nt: TGCGCCAGCAGCTTCCAGGCAGGGGCCGGCTATGGCTACACCTTC
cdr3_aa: CASSFQAGAGYGYTF

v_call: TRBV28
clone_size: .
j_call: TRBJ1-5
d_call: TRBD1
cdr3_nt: TGTGCCGCACAGGGGAGCAATCGGCCCCAGCATTTT
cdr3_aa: CAAQGSNRPQHF

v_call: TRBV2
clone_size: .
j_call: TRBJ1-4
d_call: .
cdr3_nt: TGTGCCAGCAGCCAAGGGTTCGGGGTCACTGAAAAACTGTTTTTT
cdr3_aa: CASSQGFGVTEKLFF

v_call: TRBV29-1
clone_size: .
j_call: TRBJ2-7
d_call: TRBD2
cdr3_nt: TGCAGCACGGGGGGGGCAGGGACTGAGCAGTACTTC
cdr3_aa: CSTGGAGTEQYF

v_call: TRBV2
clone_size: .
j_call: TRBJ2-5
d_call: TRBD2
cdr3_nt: TGTGCCAGCAGTTCCGGGACTAGCGGCACGCAAGAGACCCAGTACTTC
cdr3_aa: CASSSGTSGTQETQYF

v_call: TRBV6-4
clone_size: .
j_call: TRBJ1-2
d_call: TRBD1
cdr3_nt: TGTGCCAGCTTTGGGACCGGGACAGAAGTCTATGGCTACACCTTC
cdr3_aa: CASFGTGTEVYGYTF

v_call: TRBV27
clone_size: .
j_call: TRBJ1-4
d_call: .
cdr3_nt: TGTGCCAGCAGTCCCTGGGGGGAGGGCGAAAAACTGTTTTTT
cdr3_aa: CASSPWGEGEKLFF

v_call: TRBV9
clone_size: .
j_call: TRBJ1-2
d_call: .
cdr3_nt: TGTGCCAGCAGCGCCGGACTGTCGATTAACTATGGCTACACCTTC
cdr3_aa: CASSAGLSINYGYTF

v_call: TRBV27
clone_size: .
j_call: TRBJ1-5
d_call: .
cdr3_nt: TGTGCCAGCAGTTCCCGCCGGACGAGCAATCAGCCCCAGCATTTT
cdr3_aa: CASSSRRTSNQPQHF